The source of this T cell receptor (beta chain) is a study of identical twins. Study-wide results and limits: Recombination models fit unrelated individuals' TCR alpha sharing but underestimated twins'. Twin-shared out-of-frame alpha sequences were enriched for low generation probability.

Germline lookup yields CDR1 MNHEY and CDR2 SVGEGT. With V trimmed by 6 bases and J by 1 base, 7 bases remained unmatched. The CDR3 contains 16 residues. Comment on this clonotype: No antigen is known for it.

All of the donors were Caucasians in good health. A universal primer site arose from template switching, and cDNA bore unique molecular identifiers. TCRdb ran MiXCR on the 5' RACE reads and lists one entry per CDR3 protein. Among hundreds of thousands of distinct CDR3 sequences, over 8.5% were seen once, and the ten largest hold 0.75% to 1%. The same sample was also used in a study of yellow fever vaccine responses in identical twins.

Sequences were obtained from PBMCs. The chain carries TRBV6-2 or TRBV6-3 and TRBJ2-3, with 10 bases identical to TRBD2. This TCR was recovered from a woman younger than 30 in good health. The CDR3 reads CASRFLTSGGTDTQYF. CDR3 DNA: TGTGCCAGCAGATTTCTAACTAGCGGGGGCACAGATACGCAGTATTTT.